A single T cell receptor (beta chain) is shown here with its context. Its target is unknown. The sample comes from a study of cytotoxic CD8 clonotypes in ibrutinib-treated CLL. Overall study context: The average sample held roughly 250,000 productive templates and 91,000 or so productive rearrangements.

Notes on the study in general: Clonotypes that were public were uncommon, and they contracted or stayed stable on treatment. At ibrutinib response, clonality increased, and at progression it declined back toward baseline. At the start, clonality exceeded age-matched healthy donors and followed circulating CD8+ T-cell counts.

V dropped 1 base and J dropped 3 bases, with 7 bases sitting between them. CDR3 length: 14 amino acids. Germline CDR1 SGHRS, CDR2 YFSETQ. Sequenced by immunoSEQ multiplex PCR; TCRdb stores in-frame clones only, minus some. The sample lists approximately 200,000 clones, around 72% occurring once. V and J are TRBV5-1 and TRBJ2-2; D is unresolved. The material was PBMCs, obtained after 24 months of ibrutinib treatment. The TCR sequence derives from a human donor with chronic lymphocytic leukemia. The CDR3 region has the DNA TGCGCCAGCAGCTTGACTCTCGACACCGGGGAGCTGTTTTTT. It specifies CASSLTLDTGELFF.